The sequence of this TCR beta chain was determined in a study of identical twins. This CDR3 is 15 amino acids long. Unmatched junction bases numbered 7, after V lost 0 bases and J lost 4 bases. Germline lookup yields CDR1 SGHRS and CDR2 YFSETQ. This clonotype was detected only a few times. Carrying unique molecular identifiers, the cDNA also gained a universal primer site through template switching. Via MiXCR, TCRdb re-called the 5' RACE reads, giving one row per CDR3 protein. The data show around 220,000 distinct CDR3 sequences, around 15% seen once. The clonotype comes from a woman under 30 in good health. The sample comprised memory (CD45RO+) T cells sorted from blood. V and J are TRBV5-1 and TRBJ2-7; 7 positions match TRBD1. CDR3 residues: CASSLVTGVGYEQYF. In DNA, the CDR3 is TGCGCCAGCAGCTTGGTTACAGGGGTAGGGTACGAGCAGTACTTC.